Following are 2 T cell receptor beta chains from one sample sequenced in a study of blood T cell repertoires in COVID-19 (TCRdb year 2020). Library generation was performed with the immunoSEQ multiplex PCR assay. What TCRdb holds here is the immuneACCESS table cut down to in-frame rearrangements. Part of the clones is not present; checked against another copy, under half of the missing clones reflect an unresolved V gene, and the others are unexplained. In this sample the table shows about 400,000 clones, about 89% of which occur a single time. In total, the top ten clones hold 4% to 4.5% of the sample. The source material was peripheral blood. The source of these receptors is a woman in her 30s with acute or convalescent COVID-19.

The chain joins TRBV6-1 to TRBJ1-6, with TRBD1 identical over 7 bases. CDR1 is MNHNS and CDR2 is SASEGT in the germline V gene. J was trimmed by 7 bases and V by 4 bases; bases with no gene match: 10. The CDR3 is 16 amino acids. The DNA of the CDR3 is TGTGCCAGCAGTGCCCCAACACCGACAGGGAATTCACCCCTCCACTTT. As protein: CASSAPTPTGNSPLHF.

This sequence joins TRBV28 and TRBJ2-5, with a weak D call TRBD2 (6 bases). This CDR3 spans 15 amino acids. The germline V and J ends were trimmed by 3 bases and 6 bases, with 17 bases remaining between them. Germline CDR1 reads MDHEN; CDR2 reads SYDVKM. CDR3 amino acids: CASSLSSGRQQTQYF. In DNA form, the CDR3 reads TGTGCCAGCAGTTTGAGTTCGGGGAGGCAACAGACCCAGTACTTC.